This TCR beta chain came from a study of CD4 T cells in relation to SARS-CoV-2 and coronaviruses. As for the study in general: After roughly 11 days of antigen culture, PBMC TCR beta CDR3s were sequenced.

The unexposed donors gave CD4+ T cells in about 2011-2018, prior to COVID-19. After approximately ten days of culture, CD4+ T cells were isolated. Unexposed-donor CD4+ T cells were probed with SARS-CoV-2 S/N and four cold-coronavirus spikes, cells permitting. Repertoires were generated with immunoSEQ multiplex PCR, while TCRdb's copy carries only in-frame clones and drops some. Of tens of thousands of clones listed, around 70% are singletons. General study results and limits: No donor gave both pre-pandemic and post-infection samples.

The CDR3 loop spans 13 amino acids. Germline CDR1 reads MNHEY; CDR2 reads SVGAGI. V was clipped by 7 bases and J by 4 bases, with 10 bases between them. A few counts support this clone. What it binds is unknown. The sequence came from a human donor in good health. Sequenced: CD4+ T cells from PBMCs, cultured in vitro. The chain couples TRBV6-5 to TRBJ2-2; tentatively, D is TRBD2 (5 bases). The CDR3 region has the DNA TGTGCCAGCACTCGAGAGGGCACCGGGGAGCTGTTTTTT. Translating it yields CASTREGTGELFF.